This T cell receptor (beta chain) emerged from a study of long-term antiretroviral therapy in people with HIV. Overall study results and limits: Records did not include ART adherence, viral resistance or therapy changes. Post-ART samples showed increased diversity that remained below transplant donor control levels. Those clones which expanded before ART made up the dominant part of the repertoire at all time points. HIV repertoire CDR3 lengths ranged less widely than those of controls.

Survey-level immunoSEQ v3.0 assays were run. Clones were read by immunoSEQ multiplex PCR, and TCRdb kept only the in-frame ones, dropping some. This table has around 24,000 clones, roughly 87% appearing once. A note on this clone: Antigen specificity is unknown.

The CDR3 is 19 amino acids. From germline, CDR1 is KGHSH and CDR2 LQKENI. The trim removed 1 base at V and 4 bases at J, leaving 12 bases unmatched. This clonotype was obtained from a man aged 50 or older with HIV. This specimen was unsorted PBMCs, taken 0.4 years after starting antiretroviral therapy. V usage is TRBV18 and J usage is TRBJ2-1, with 11 bases lining up with TRBD2. CDR3 in amino acids: CASSPQGPTSGAHYNEQFF. The CDR3 bases are TGTGCCAGCTCACCACAGGGTCCGACTAGCGGGGCTCATTACAATGAGCAGTTCTTC.